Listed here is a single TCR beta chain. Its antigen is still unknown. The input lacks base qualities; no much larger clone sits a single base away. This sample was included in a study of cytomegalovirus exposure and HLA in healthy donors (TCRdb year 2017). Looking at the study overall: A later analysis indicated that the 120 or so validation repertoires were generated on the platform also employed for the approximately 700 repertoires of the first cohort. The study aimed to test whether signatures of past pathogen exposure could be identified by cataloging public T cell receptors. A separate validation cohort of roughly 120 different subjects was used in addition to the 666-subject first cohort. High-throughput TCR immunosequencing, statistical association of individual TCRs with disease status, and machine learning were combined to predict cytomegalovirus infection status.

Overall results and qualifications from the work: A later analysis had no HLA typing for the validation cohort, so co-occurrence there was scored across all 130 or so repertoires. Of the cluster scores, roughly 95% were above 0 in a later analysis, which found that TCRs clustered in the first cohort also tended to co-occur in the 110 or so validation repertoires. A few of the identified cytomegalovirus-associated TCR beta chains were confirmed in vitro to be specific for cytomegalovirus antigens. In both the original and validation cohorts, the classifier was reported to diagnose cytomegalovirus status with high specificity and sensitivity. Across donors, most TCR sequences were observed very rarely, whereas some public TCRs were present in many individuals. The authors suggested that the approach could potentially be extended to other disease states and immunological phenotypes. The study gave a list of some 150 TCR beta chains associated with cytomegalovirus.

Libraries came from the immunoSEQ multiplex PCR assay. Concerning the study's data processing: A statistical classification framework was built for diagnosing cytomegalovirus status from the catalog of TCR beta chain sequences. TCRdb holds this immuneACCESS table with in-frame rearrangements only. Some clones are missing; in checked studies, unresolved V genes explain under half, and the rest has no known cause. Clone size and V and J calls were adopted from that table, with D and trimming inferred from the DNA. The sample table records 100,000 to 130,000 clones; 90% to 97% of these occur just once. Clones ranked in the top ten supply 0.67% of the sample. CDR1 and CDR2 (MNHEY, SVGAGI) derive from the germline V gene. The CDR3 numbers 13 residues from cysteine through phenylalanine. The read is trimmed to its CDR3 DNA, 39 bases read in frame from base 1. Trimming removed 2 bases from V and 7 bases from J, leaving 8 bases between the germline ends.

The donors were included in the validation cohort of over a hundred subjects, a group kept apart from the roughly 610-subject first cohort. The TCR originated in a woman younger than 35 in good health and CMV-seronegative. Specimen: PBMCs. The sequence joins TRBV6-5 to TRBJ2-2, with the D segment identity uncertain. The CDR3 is CASSYLTGGELFF. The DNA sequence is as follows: TGTGCCAGCAGTTACCTTACGGGCGGGGAGCTGTTTTTT.